A selection of T cell receptor beta chains follows, all from one sample in a study of blood T cell repertoires in COVID-19. Repertoires were generated with immunoSEQ multiplex PCR, while TCRdb's copy carries only in-frame clones and drops some. The data hold about 140,000 clones, with over 70% observed a single time. Sequencing was carried out using peripheral blood. The receptors derive from a man aged 60-69 years with active or convalescent COVID-19. Both conserved end residues are part of each CDR3. D genes are given only for firm matches. The size field is filled for only some rows; it gives once, few, many or a size class.

V,J,D,size,length,DNA,CDR3
TRBV28,TRBJ2-7,TRBD2,NA,14,TGTGCCAGCAGTCGCCGGGGGGACCACTACGAGCAGTACTTC,CASSRRGDHYEQYF
TRBV12-2,TRBJ2-1,NA,NA,13,TGTGCAAGTCGCTTACCACAGAACAATGAGCAGTTCTTC,CASRLPQNNEQFF
TRBV27,TRBJ1-6,NA,NA,16,TGTGCCAGCAGTTTAGGGCAGCTGAGACGAAATTCACCCCTCCACTTT,CASSLGQLRRNSPLHF
TRBV5-6,TRBJ2-3,TRBD1,NA,15,TGTGCCAGCAGCTCTCCCGACAGGGGCCCAGATACGCAGTATTTT,CASSSPDRGPDTQYF
TRBV19,TRBJ1-1,TRBD1,NA,16,TGTGCCAGTAGTATCGCCCGGGACAGAGGGAACACTGAAGCTTTCTTT,CASSIARDRGNTEAFF
TRBV5-6,TRBJ2-2,TRBD2,NA,16,TGTGCCAGCAGCTTGGGTAGCGGGATAAATACCGGGGAGCTGTTTTTT,CASSLGSGINTGELFF
TRBV7-9,TRBJ1-1,TRBD1,NA,15,TGTGCCAGCAGCTTAGATGGGACAGGGGTTTCTGAAGCTTTCTTT,CASSLDGTGVSEAFF
TRBV28,TRBJ2-3,NA,NA,17,TGTGCCAGCAGTTTAGGCGCGGGGCAGGGAAACACAGATACGCAGTATTTT,CASSLGAGQGNTDTQYF
TRBV28,TRBJ2-3,TRBD1,NA,15,TGTGCCAGCCCTCCGGGACAGGGGAGCACAGATACGCAGTATTTT,CASPPGQGSTDTQYF
TRBV30,TRBJ2-7,NA,NA,15,TGTGCCTGGAGTGACGTAATCAGGGACTTTTACGAGCAGTACTTC,CAWSDVIRDFYEQYF
TRBV9,TRBJ1-3,NA,many,14,TGTGCCAGCCAGCCGGAAGGGGTCCGAAACACCATATATTTT,CASQPEGVRNTIYF
TRBV24-1,TRBJ2-5,TRBD2,NA,17,TGTGCCACCAGTGATCCAGGACTAGCGGGAGCTCAAGAGACCCAGTACTTC,CATSDPGLAGAQETQYF
TRBV25-1,TRBJ2-7,TRBD2,NA,16,TGTGCCAGCAGTGATGTGGGGACTAGCGGCACCTACGAGCAGTACTTC,CASSDVGTSGTYEQYF
TRBV19,TRBJ2-1,NA,NA,15,TGTGCCAGTAGTATTATGGGTGGGGAGAGGATTGAGCAGTTCTTC,CASSIMGGERIEQFF
TRBV3-1/TRBV3-2,TRBJ1-1,NA,NA,14,TGTGCCAGCAGCCAAGGCGCCCGGGGGACTGAAGCTTTCTTT,CASSQGARGTEAFF
TRBV6-6,TRBJ2-7,NA,few,15,TGTGCCAGCAGTTACGCCTGGGACTCTCCCTACGAGCAGTACTTC,CASSYAWDSPYEQYF
TRBV4-3,TRBJ1-2,TRBD1,many,15,TGCGCCAGCAGCCAACTACAGGGGGGTAACTATGGCTACACCTTC,CASSQLQGGNYGYTF